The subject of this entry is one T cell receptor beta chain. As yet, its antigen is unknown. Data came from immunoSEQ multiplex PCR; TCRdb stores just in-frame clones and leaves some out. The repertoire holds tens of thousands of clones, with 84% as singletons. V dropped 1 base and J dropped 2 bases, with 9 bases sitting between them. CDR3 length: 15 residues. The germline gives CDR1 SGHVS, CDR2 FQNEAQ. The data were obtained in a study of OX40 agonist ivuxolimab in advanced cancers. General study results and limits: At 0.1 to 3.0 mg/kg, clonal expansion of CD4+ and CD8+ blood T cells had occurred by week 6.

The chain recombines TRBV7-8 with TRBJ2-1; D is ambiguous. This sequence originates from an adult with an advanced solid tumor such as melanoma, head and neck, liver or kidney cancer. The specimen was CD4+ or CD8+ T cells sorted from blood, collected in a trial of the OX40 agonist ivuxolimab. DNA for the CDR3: TGTGCCAGCAGCTTAGGAGACTCAACCTACAATGAGCAGTTCTTC. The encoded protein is CASSLGDSTYNEQFF.